The subject of this entry is one T cell receptor (beta chain). Its antigen is not known. The data belong to a study of PD-1 blockade in classical Hodgkin lymphoma. At the level of the study: On a schedule of every 2 weeks, patients received nivolumab 3 mg/kg intravenously.

Profiling relied on immunoSEQ multiplex PCR, and the TCRdb table lists in-frame clones only, not all of them. This repertoire shows roughly 40,000 clones, under 75% found once; its top ten account for 2.5% to 3.5%. Study outcomes and limitations: Compared with healthy donors, newly diagnosed patients reportedly showed lower baseline TCR diversity. Repertoire difference causes, possibly disease activity or prior therapy, remain undefined.

With no exception, relapse followed autologous stem cell transplantation in all patients, and brentuximab vedotin exposure varied. The sequencing here drew on peripheral blood mononuclear cells (PBMCs), taken at baseline. This sequence was found in a human donor with classical Hodgkin lymphoma.

The CDR3 sequence: CASTLRWGLIEAFF. The DNA of the CDR3 is TGTGCCAGCACCCTAAGGTGGGGACTTATTGAAGCTTTCTTT. This chain links TRBV27 with TRBJ1-1; D is possibly TRBD1 (5 bases). The V gene's germline CDR1 is MNHEY and CDR2 SMNVEV (reference sequence). V dropped 7 bases and J dropped 7 bases, with 19 bases sitting between them. The CDR3 consists of 14 residues.